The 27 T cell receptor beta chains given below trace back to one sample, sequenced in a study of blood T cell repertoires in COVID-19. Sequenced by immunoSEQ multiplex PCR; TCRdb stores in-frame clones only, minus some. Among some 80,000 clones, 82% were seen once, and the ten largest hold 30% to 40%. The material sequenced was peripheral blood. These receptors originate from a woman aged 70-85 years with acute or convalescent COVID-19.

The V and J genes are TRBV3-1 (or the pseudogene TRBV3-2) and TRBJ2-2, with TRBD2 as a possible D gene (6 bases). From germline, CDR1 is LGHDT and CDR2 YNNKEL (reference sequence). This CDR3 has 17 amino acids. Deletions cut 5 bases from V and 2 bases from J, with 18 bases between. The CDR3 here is CASSSGGLASNTGELFF. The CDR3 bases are TGTGCCAGCAGCTCTGGCGGGCTAGCGAGTAACACCGGGGAGCTGTTTTTT.

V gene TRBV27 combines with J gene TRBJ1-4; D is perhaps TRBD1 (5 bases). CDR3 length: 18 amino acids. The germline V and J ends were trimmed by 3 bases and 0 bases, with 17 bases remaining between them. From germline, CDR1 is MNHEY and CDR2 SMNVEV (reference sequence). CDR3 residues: CASSFRMGGDATNEKLFF. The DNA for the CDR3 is TGTGCCAGCAGTTTCCGAATGGGGGGGGATGCAACTAATGAAAAACTGTTTTTT.

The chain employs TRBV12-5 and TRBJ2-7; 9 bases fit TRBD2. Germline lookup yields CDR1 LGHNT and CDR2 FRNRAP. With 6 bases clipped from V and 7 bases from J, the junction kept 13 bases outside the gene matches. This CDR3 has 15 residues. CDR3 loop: CASGESSGRGREQYF. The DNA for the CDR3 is TGTGCTAGTGGGGAGAGTAGCGGGAGAGGAAGGGAGCAGTACTTC. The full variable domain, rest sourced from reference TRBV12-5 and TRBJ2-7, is DARVTQTPRHKVTEMGQEVTMRCQPILGHNTVFWYRQTMMQGLELLAYFRNRAPLDDSGMPKDRFSAEMPDATLATLKIQPSEPRDSAVYFCASGESSGRGREQYFGPGTRLTVT.

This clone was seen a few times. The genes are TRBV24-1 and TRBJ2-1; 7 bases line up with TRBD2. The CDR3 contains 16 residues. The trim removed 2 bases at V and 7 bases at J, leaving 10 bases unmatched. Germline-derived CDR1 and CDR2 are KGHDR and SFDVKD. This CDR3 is CATSDSVRERSNEQFF. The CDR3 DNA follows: TGTGCCACCAGTGATTCTGTGCGGGAGAGGAGTAATGAGCAGTTCTTC.

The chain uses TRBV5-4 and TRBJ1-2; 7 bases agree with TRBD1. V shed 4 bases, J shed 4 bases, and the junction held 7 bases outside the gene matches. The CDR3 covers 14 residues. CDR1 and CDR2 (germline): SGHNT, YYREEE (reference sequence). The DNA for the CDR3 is TGTGCCAGCAGCACCAACAGGGGTTCCTATGGCTACACCTTC. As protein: CASSTNRGSYGYTF.

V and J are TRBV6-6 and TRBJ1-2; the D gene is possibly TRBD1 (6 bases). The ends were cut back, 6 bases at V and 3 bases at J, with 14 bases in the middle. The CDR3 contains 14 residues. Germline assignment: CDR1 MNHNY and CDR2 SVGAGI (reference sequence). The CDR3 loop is CASRRGDKHYGYTF. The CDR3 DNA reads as TGTGCCAGCAGACGGGGGGACAAGCACTATGGCTACACCTTC.

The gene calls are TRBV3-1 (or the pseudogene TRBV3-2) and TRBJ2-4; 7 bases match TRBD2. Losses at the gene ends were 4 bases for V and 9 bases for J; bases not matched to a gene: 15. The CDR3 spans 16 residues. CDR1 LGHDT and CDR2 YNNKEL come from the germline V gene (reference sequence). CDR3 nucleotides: TGTGCCAGCAGCCCCTCCCGAGCGGGGCGTTTCGGCATTCAGTACTTC. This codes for CASSPSRAGRFGIQYF.

The CDR3 is CASSPATPGQNTEAFF. CDR3 nucleotide sequence: TGTGCCAGCAGCCCTGCTACACCGGGACAGAACACTGAAGCTTTCTTT. This sequence joins TRBV3-1 (or the pseudogene TRBV3-2) and TRBJ1-1, with D perhaps TRBD1 (6 bases). This CDR3 has 16 residues. The germline V and J ends were trimmed by 4 bases and 1 base, with 16 bases remaining between them. Germline CDR1 and CDR2: LGHDT and YNNKEL (reference sequence).

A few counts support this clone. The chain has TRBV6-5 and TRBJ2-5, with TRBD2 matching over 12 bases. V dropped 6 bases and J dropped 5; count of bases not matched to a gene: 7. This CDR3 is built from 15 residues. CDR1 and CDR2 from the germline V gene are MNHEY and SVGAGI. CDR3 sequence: CASSLTSGRMETQYF. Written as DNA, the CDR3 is TGTGCCAGCAGCCTGACTAGCGGGAGAATGGAGACCCAGTACTTC.

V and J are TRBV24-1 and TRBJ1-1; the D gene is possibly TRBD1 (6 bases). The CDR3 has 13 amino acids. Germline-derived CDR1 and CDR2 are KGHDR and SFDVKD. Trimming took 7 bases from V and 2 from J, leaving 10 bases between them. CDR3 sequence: CATSGGRNTEAFF. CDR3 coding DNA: TGTGCCACCAGCGGGGGGCGAAACACTGAAGCTTTCTTT.

The CDR3 nucleotides read TGTGCCATCAGAACGCAGGGGAACACTGAAGCTTTCTTT. It translates to CAIRTQGNTEAFF. The chain employs TRBV10-3 and TRBJ1-1; tentative D call: TRBD1 (5 bases). The germline gives CDR1 ENHRY, CDR2 SYGVKD. The V end was cut by 6 bases, the J end by 1 base, with 9 bases between. The CDR3 has 13 amino acids.

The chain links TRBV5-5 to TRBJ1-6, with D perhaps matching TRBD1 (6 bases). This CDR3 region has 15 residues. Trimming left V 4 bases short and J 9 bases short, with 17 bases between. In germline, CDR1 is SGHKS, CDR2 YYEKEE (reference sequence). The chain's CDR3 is CASSPPQGSSSPLHF. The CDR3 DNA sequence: TGTGCCAGCAGCCCCCCACAGGGATCAAGTTCACCCCTCCACTTT. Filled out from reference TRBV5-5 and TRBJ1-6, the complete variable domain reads DAGVTQSPTHLIKTRGQQVTLRCSPISGHKSVSWYQQVLGQGPQFIFQYYEKEERGRGNFPDRFSARQFPNYSSELNVNALLLGDSALYLCASSPPQGSSSPLHFGNGTRLTVT.

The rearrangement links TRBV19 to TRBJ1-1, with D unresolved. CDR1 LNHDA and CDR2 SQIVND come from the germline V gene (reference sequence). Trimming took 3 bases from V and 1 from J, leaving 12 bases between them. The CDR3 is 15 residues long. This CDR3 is CASSIAYTGNTEAFF. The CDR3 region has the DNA TGTGCCAGTAGTATCGCTTACACGGGGAACACTGAAGCTTTCTTT.

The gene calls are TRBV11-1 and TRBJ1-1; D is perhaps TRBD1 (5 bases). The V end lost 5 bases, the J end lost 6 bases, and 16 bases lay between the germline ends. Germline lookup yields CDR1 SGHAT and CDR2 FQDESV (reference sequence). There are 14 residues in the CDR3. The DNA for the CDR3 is TGTGCCAGCAGCGTCAGGGCGGCCGACCCTGAAGCTTTCTTT. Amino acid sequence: CASSVRAADPEAFF.

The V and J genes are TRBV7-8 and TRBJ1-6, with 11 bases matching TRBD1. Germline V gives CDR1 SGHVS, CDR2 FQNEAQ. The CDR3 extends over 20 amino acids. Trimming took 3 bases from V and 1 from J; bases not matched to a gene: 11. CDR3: CASSFGSGTGGFSYNSPLHF. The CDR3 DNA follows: TGTGCCAGCAGCTTCGGATCCGGGACAGGGGGTTTTTCCTATAATTCACCCCTCCACTTT. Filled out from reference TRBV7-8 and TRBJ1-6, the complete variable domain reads GAGVSQSPRYKVAKRGQDVALRCDPISGHVSLFWYQQALGQGPEFLTYFQNEAQLDKSGLPSDRFFAERPEGSVSTLKIQRTQQEDSAVYLCASSFGSGTGGFSYNSPLHFGNGTRLTVT.

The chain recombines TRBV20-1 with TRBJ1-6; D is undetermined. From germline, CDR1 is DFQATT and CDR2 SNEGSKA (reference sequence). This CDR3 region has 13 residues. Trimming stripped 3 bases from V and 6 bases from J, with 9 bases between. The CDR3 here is CSASEGLNSPLHF. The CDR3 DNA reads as TGCAGTGCTAGTGAGGGCCTTAATTCACCCCTCCACTTT.

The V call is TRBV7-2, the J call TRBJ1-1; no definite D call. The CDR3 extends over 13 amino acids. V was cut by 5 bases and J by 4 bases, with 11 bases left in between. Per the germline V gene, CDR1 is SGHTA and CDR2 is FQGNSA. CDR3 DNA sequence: TGTGCCAGCAGCCCCTCCTACCGCACTGAAGCTTTCTTT. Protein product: CASSPSYRTEAFF.

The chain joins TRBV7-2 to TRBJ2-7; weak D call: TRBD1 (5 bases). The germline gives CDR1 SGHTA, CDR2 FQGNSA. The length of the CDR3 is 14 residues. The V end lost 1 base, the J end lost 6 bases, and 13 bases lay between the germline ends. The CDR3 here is CASSLESGLGEQYF. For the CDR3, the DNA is TGTGCCAGCAGCTTAGAGTCAGGGTTGGGCGAGCAGTACTTC.

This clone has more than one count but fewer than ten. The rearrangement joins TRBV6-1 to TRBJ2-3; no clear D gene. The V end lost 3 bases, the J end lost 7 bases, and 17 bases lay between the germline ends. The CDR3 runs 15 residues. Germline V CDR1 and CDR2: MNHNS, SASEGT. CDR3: CASSESLGLRYTQYF. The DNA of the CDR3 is TGTGCCAGCAGTGAGTCCCTGGGTTTGAGGTATACGCAGTATTTT.

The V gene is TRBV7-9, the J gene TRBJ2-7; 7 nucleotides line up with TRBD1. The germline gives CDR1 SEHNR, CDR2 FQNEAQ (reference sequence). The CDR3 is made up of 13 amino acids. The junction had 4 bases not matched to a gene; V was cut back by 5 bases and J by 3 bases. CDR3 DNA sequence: TGTGCCAGCAGCCCGGGACAGAGCTACGAGCAGTACTTC. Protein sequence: CASSPGQSYEQYF.

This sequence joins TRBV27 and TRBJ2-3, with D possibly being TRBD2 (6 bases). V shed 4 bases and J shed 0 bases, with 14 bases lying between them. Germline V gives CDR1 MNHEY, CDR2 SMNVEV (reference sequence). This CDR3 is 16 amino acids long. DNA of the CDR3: TGTGCCAGCAGTTCCCCTCGCGGGATGAGCACAGATACGCAGTATTTT. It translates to CASSSPRGMSTDTQYF.

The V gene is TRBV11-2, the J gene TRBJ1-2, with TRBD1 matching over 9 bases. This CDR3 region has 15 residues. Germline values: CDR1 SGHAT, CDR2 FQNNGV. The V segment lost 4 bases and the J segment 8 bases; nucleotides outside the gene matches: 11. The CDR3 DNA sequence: TGTGCCAGCAGCTCTCCTACCCGACAGGGGGGAGGCTACACCTTC. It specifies CASSSPTRQGGGYTF.

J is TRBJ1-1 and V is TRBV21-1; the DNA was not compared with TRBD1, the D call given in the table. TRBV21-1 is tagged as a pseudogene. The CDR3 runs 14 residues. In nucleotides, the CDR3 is TGTGCCAGCAGCAAAGGTAAGGGGGTCACTGAAGCTTTCTTT. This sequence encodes CASSKGKGVTEAFF.

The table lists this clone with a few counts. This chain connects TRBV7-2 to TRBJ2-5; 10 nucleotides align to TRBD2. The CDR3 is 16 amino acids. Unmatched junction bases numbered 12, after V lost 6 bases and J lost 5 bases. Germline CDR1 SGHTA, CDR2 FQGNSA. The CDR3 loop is CASSPTLAGVTETQYF. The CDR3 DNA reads TGTGCCAGCAGTCCTACTCTAGCGGGAGTAACGGAGACCCAGTACTTC. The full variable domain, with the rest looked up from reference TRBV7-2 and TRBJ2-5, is GAGVSQSPSNKVTEKGKDVELRCDPISGHTALYWYRQSLGQGLEFLIYFQGNSAPDKSGLPSDRFSAERTGGSVSTLTIQRTQQEDSAVYLCASSPTLAGVTETQYFGPGTRLLVL.

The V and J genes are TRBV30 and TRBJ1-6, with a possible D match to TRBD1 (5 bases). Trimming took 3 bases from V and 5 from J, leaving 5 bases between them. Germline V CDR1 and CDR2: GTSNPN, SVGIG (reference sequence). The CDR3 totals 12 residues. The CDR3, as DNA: TGTGCCTGGAGCAGGGATAATTCACCCCTCCACTTT. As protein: CAWSRDNSPLHF.

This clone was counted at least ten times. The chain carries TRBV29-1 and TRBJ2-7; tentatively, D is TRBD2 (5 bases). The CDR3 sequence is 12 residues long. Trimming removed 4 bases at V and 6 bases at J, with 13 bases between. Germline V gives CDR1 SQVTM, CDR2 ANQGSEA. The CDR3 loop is CSVVEGSGEQYF. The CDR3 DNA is TGCAGCGTTGTCGAGGGCTCCGGCGAGCAGTACTTC.

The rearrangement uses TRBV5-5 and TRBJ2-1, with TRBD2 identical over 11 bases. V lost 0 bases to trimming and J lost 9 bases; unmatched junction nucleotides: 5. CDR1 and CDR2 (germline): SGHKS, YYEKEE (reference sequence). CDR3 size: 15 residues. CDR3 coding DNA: TGTGCCAGCAGCTTGGGGCTAGCGGGAGGACTTGAGCAGTTCTTC. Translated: CASSLGLAGGLEQFF.